The T cell receptor (beta chain) described here comes from a study of Ad26.COV2.S vaccination and SARS-CoV-2 variants. For the study at large: In the study, Ad26.COV2.S was injected intramuscularly once, or twice 56 days apart. The study, taken as a whole, reports: People who got the vaccine had more spike-specific TCR breadth than people who got placebo.

Repertoires were generated with immunoSEQ multiplex PCR, while TCRdb's copy carries only in-frame clones and drops some. The table lists a few hundred thousand clones, roughly 85% of them singletons. Described treatment: some 20 received Ad26.COV2.S at low or high dose, single or two shots; about five received placebo; per-sample allocation not given. Samples analyzed were those drawn on day 63 after the first vaccine or placebo injection. Built on an Ad26 vector, the vaccine expressed Wuhan-strain SARS-CoV-2 spike. The CDR3 loop spans 15 amino acids. The germline gives CDR1 SGHVS, CDR2 FQNEAQ. The V end was cut by 4 bases, the J end by 2 bases, with 14 bases between. With regard to this clone: The antigen is not known.

Source: peripheral blood, taken in a trial of Ad26.COV2.S vaccine versus placebo. This clonotype was obtained from a person between 18 and 60 years old who received the Ad26.COV2.S COVID-19 vaccine or a placebo. The rearrangement uses TRBV7-8 and TRBJ1-1; D uncertain. CDR3: CASSSSRGPNTEAFF. The CDR3 DNA follows: TGTGCCAGCAGCTCATCAAGAGGGCCAAACACTGAAGCTTTCTTT. Full variable domain (outside the CDR3, taken from reference TRBV7-8 and TRBJ1-1): GAGVSQSPRYKVAKRGQDVALRCDPISGHVSLFWYQQALGQGPEFLTYFQNEAQLDKSGLPSDRFFAERPEGSVSTLKIQRTQQEDSAVYLCASSSSRGPNTEAFFGQGTRLTVV.